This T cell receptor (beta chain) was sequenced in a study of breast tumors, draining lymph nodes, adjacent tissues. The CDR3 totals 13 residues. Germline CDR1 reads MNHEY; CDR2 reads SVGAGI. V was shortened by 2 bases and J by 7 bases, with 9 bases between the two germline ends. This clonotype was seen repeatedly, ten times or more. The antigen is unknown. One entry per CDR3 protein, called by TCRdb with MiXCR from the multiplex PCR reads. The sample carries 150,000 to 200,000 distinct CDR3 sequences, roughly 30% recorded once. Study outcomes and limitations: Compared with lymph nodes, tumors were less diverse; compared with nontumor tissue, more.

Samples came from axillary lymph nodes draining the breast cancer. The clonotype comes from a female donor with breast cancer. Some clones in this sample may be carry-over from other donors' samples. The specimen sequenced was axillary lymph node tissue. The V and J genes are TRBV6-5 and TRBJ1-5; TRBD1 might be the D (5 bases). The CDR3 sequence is CASSYGGGQPQHF. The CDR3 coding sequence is TGTGCCAGCAGTTACGGGGGAGGACAGCCCCAGCATTTT.